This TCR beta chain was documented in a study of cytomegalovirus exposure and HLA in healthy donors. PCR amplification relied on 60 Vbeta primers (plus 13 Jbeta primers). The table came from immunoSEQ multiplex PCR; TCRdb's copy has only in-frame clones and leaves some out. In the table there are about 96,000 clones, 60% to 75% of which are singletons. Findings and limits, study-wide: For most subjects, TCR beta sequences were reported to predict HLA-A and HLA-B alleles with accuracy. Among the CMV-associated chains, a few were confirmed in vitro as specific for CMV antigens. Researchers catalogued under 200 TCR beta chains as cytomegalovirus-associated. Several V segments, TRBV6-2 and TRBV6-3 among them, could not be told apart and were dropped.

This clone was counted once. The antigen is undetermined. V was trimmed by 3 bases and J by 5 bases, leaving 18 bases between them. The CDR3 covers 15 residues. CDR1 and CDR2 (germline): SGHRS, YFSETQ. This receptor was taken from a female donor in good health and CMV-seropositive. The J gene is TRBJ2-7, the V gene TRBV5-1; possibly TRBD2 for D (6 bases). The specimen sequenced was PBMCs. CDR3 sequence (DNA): TGCGCCAGCAGCTATACCCGCGGGGTCGAGCACGAGCAGTACTTC. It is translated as CASSYTRGVEHEQYF.